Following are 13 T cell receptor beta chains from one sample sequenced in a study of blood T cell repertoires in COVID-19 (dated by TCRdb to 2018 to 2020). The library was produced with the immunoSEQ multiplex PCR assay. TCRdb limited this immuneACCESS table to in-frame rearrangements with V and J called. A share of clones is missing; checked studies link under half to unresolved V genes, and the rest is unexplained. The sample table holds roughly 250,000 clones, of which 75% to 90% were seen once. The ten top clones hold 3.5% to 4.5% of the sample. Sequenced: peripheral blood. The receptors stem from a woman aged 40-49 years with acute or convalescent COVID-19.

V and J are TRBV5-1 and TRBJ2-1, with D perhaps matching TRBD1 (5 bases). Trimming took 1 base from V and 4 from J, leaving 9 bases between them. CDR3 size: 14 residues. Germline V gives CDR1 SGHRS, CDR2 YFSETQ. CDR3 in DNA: TGCGCCAGCAGCTTGCCGAGACAGTACAATGAGCAGTTCTTC. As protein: CASSLPRQYNEQFF.

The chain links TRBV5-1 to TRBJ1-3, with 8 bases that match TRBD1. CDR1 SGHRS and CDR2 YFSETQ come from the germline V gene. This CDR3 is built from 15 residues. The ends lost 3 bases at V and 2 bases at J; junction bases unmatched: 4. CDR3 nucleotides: TGCGCCAGCAGCTCGGACAGGGCAACTGGAAACACCATATATTTT. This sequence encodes CASSSDRATGNTIYF.

This chain's CDR3 is CASSLVNEQFF. CDR3 DNA: TGTGCCAGCAGCCTCGTGAATGAGCAGTTCTTC. The chain couples TRBV3-1 (or the pseudogene TRBV3-2) to TRBJ2-1, with D unclear. The CDR3 has 11 amino acids. V was clipped by 4 bases and J by 7 bases, with 5 bases between them. Germline CDR1 reads LGHDT; CDR2 reads YNNKEL (reference sequence).

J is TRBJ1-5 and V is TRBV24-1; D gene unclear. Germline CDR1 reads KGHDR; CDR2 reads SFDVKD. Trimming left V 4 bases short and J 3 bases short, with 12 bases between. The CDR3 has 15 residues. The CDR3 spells CATSDTREHNQPQHF. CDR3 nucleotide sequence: TGTGCCACCAGTGACACCCGGGAGCACAATCAGCCCCAGCATTTT.

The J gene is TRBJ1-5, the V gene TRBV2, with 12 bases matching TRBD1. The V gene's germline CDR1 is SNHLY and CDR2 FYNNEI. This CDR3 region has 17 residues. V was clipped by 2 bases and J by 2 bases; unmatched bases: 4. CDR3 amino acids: CASSEQGQGARNQPQHF. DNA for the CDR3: TGTGCCAGCAGTGAACAGGGACAGGGGGCTCGCAATCAGCCCCAGCATTTT.

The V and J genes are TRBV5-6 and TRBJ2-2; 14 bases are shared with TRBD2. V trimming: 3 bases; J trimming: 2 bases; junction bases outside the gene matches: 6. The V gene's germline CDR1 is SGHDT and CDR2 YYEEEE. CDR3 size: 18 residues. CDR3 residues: CASSYRLAGGLNTGELFF. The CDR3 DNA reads TGTGCCAGCAGCTACCGACTAGCGGGGGGGCTTAACACCGGGGAGCTGTTTTTT. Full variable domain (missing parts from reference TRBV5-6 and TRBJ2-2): DAGVTQSPTHLIKTRGQQVTLRCSPKSGHDTVSWYQQALGQGPQFIFQYYEEEERQRGNFPDRFSGHQFPNYSSELNVNALLLGDSALYLCASSYRLAGGLNTGELFFGEGSRLTVL.

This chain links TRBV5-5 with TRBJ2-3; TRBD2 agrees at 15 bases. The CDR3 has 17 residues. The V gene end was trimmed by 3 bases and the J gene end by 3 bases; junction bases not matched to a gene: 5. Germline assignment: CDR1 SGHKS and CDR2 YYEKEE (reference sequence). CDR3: CASSSEGTSGGTDTQYF. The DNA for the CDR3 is TGTGCCAGCAGCTCGGAGGGGACTAGCGGGGGGACAGATACGCAGTATTTT.

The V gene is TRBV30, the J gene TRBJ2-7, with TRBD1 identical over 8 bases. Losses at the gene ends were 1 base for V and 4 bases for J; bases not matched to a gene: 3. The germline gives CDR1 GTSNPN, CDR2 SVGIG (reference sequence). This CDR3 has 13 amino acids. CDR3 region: CAWSGGQGYEQYV. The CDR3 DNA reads TGTGCCTGGAGTGGTGGACAGGGTTACGAGCAGTACGTC.

The CDR3: CASSRSIRGQGGSPLHF. For the CDR3, the DNA is TGTGCCAGCAGCCGAAGCATAAGGGGACAGGGGGGATCACCCCTCCACTTT. The chain links TRBV4-2 to TRBJ1-6, with 11 bases matching TRBD1. V gave up 4 bases and J gave up 10 bases; unmatched junction bases: 12. The CDR3 contains 17 residues. The germline gives CDR1 LGHNA, CDR2 YNFKEQ.

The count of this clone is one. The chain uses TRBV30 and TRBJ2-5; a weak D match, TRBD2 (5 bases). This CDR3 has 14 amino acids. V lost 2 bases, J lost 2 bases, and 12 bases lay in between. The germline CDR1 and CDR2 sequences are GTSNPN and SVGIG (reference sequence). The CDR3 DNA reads TGTGCCTGGAGTAGCAGACTAACTCAAGAGACCCAGTACTTC. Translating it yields CAWSSRLTQETQYF.

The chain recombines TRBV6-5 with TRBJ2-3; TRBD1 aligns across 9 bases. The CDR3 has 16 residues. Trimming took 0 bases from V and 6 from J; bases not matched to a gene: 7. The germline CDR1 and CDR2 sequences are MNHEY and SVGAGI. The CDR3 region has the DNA TGTGCCAGCAGTTACTCCGGACAGGGGAGGTTGGATACGCAGTATTTT. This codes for CASSYSGQGRLDTQYF.

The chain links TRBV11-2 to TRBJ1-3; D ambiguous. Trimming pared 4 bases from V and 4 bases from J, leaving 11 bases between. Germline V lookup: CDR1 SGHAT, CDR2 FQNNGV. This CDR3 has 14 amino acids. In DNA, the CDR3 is TGTGCCAGCAGCTCCCAGGCTCCCGGAAACACCATATATTTT. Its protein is CASSSQAPGNTIYF.

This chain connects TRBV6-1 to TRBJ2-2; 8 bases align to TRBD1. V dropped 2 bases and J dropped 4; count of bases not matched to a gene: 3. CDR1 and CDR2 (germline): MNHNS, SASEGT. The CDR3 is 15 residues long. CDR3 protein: CASSERTGGTGELFF. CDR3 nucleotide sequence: TGTGCCAGCAGTGAAAGAACAGGGGGCACCGGGGAGCTGTTTTTT.